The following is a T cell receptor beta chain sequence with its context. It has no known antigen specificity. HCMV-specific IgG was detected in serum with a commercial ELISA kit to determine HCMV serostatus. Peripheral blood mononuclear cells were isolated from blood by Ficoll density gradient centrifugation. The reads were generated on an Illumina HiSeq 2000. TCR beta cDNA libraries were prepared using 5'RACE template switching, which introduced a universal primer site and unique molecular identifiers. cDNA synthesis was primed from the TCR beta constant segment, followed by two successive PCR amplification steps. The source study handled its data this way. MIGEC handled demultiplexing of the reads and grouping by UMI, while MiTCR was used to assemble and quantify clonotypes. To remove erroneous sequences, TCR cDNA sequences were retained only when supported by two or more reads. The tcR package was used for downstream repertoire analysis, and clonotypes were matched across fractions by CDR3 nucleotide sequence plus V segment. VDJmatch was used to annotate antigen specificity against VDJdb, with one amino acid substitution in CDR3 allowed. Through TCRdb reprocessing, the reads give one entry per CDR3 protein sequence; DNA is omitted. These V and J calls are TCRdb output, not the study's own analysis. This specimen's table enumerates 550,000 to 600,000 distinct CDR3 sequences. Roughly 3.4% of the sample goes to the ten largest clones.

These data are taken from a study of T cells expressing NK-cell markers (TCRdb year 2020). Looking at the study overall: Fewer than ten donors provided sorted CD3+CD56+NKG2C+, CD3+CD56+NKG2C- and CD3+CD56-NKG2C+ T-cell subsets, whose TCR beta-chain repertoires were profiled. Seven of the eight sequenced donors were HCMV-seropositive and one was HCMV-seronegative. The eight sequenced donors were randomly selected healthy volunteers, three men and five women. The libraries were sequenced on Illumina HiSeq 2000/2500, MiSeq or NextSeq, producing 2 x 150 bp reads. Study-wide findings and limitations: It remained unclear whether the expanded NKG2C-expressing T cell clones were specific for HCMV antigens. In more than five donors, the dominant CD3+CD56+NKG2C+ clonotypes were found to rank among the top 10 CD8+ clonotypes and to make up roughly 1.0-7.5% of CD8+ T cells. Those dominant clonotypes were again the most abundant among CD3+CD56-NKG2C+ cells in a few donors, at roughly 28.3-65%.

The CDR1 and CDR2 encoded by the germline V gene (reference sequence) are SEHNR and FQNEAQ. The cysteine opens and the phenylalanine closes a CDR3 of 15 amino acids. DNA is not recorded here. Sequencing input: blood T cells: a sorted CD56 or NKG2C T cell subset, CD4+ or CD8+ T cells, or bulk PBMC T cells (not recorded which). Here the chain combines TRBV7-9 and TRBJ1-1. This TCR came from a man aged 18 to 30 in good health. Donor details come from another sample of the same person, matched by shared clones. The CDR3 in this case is CASSRISGANTEAFF.